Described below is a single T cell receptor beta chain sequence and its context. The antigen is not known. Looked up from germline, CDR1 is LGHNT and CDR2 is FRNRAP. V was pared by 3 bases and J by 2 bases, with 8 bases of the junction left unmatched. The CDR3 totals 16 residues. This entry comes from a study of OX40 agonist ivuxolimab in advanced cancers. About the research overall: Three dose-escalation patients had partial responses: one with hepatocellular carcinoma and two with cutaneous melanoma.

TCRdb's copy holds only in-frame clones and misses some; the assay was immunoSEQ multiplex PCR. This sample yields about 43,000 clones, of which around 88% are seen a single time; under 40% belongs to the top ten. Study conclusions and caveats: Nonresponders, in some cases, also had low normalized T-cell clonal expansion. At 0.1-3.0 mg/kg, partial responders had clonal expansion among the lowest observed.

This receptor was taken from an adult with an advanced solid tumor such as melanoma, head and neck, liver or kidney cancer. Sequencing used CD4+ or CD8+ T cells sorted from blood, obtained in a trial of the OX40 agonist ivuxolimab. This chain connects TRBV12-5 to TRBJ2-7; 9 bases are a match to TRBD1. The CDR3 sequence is CASGFNRDRVTYEQYF. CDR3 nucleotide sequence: TGTGCTAGTGGTTTTAATCGGGACAGGGTGACCTACGAGCAGTACTTC.